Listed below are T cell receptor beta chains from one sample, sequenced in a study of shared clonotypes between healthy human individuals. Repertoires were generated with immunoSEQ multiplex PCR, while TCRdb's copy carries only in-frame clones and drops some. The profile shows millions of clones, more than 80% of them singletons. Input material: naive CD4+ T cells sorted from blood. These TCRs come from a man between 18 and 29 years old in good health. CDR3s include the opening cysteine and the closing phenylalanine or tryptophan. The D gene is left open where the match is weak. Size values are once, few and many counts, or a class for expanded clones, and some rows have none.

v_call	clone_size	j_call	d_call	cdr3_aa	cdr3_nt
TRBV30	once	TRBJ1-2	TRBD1	CAWTGGWGYTF	TGTGCCTGGACAGGGGGCTGGGGCTACACCTTC
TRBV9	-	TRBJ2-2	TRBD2	CASSPGTSGSFAGELFF	TGTGCCAGCAGCCCCGGGACTAGCGGGAGCTTCGCCGGGGAGCTGTTTTTT
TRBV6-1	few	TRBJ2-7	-	CASSGGDPTGRLSYEQYF	TGTGCCAGCAGTGGAGGGGATCCGACGGGACGCCTCTCCTACGAGCAGTACTTC
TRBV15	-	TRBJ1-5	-	CATSSEINQPQHF	TGTGCCACCAGCAGCGAGATAAATCAGCCCCAGCATTTT
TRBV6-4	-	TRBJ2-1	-	CASSEGTGGNAVSEQFF	TGTGCCAGCAGTGAGGGGACCGGTGGGAATGCGGTTAGTGAGCAGTTCTTC
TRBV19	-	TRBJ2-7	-	CASSSPGGASYEQYF	TGTGCCAGTAGTTCCCCGGGGGGCGCCTCCTATGAGCAGTACTTC
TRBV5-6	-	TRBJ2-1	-	CASSLGLDGLEQFF	TGTGCCAGCAGCCTGGGTCTAGACGGGCTTGAGCAGTTCTTC
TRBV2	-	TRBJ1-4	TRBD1	CASSELTGKGGNEKLFF	TGTGCCAGCAGTGAATTGACAGGGAAAGGAGGTAATGAAAAACTGTTTTTT
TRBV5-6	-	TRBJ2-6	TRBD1	CASSAPGQGAGANVLTF	TGTGCCAGCAGCGCACCGGGACAGGGGGCTGGGGCCAACGTCCTGACTTTC
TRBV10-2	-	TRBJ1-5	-	CASSDGGRGNQPQHF	TGCGCCAGCAGTGATGGGGGAAGGGGCAATCAGCCCCAGCATTTT
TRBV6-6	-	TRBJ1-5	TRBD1	CASRGTGNQPQHF	TGTGCCAGCAGAGGGACAGGCAATCAGCCCCAGCATTTT
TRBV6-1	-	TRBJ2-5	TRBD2	CASGTREAQETQYF	TGTGCCAGCGGGACCCGGGAGGCTCAAGAGACCCAGTACTTC
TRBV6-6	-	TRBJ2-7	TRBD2	CASRIGLAGDTYEQYF	TGTGCCAGCAGAATAGGACTAGCGGGGGACACCTACGAGCAGTACTTC
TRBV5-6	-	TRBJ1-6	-	CASSWQGVLDSYNSPLHF	TGTGCCAGCAGCTGGCAGGGAGTTTTGGACTCCTATAATTCACCCCTCCACTTT
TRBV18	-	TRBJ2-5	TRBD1	CASSPPGRGQETQYF	TGTGCCAGCTCACCACCGGGCAGGGGGCAAGAGACCCAGTACTTC
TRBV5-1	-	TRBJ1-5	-	CASSLWSGGGQPQHF	TGCGCCAGCAGCTTGTGGAGCGGGGGCGGCCAGCCCCAGCATTTT
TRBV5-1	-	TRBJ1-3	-	CASSLTGSSGNTIYF	TGCGCCAGCAGCTTGACAGGGTCCTCTGGAAACACCATATATTTT
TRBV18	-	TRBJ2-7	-	CASSPPSIGGEQYF	TGTGCCAGCTCACCACCGTCTATAGGGGGCGAGCAGTACTTC
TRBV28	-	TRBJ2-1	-	CASKGLAYEQFF	TGTGCCAGCAAGGGGCTAGCTTATGAGCAGTTCTTC
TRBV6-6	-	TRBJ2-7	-	CASMGGIYEQYF	TGTGCCAGCATGGGGGGCATCTACGAGCAGTACTTC
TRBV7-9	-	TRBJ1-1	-	CASSLGPAGNTEAFF	TGTGCCAGCAGCTTAGGCCCGGCGGGGAACACTGAAGCTTTCTTT
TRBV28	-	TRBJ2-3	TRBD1	CATNPAGLTGGRTDTQYF	TGTGCCACCAACCCTGCGGGCTTGACAGGGGGAAGGACAGATACGCAGTATTTT
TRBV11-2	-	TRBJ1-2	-	CASSLAPGLANYGYTF	TGTGCCAGCAGCTTAGCTCCAGGTCTAGCTAACTATGGCTACACCTTC
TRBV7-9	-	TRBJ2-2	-	CASSSFGELFF	TGTGCCAGCAGCTCCTTCGGGGAGCTGTTTTTT
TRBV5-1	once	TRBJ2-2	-	CASSLRVSELFF	TGCGCCAGCAGCTTAAGGGTGTCGGAGCTGTTTTTT
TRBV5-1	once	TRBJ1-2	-	CASSLDGSAGWF	TGCGCCAGCAGCTTGGATGGTTCGGCAGGGTGGTTC
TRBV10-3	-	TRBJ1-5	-	CATDQGSQPQHF	TGTGCCACCGATCAGGGAAGTCAGCCCCAGCATTTT
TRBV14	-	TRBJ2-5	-	CASSLRGRNQETQYF	TGTGCCAGCAGCCTGCGGGGGCGCAACCAAGAGACCCAGTACTTC
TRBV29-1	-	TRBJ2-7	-	CSVGTNTYEQYF	TGCAGCGTCGGGACAAATACCTACGAGCAGTACTTC
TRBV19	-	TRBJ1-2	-	CASSPQGTAGYTF	TGTGCCAGTAGTCCCCAGGGGACCGCTGGCTACACCTTC
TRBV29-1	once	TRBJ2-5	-	CSVGIAETQYF	TGCAGCGTTGGGATTGCGGAGACCCAGTACTTC
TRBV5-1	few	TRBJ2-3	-	CASSLGGEGADTQYF	TGCGCCAGCAGCTTGGGCGGGGAGGGGGCAGATACGCAGTATTTT
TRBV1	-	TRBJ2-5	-	CTSNSPQRGSLEGTQYF	TGCACCAGCAACTCTCCCCAGCGGGGCTCCCTAGAGGGGACCCAGTACTTC
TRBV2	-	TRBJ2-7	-	CATRGEGSEQYF	TGTGCCACCCGGGGTGAGGGCTCCGAGCAGTACTTC
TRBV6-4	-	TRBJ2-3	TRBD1	CASSGRGRGTDTQYF	TGTGCCAGCAGTGGCAGGGGGCGAGGCACAGATACGCAGTATTTT
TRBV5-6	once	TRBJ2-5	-	CASSLGSLETQYF	TGTGCCAGCAGCTTGGGTTCGTTGGAGACCCAGTACTTC
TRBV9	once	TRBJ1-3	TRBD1	CASSSTGAGNTIYF	TGTGCCAGCAGCTCAACAGGGGCTGGAAACACCATATATTTT
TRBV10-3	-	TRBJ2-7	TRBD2	CAITNGLATTYEQYF	TGTGCCATCACTAACGGACTAGCGACCACCTACGAGCAGTACTTC
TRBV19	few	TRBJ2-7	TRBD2	CASRGLAGGPYEQYF	TGTGCCAGTAGGGGACTAGCGGGAGGGCCCTACGAGCAGTACTTC
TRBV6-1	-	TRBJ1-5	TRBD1	CASRETGGRDQPQHF	TGTGCCAGCAGAGAGACAGGGGGCAGGGATCAGCCCCAGCATTTT
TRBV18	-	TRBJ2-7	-	CASSPPGIVGEKQYF	TGTGCCAGCTCACCGCCGGGCATAGTGGGTGAAAAGCAGTACTTC
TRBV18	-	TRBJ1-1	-	CASSPVSMNTEAFF	TGTGCCAGCTCACCCGTTAGCATGAACACTGAAGCTTTCTTT
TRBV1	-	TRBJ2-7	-	CTSSHLGLAGGASYEQYF	TGCACCAGCAGCCATTTAGGACTAGCGGGAGGGGCCTCCTACGAGCAGTACTTC
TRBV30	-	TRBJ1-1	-	CAWVGGGQKNTEAFF	TGTGCCTGGGTTGGGGGCGGACAGAAGAACACTGAAGCTTTCTTT
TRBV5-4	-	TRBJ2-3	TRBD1	CASSLAGRDRDTQYF	TGTGCCAGCAGCTTGGCCGGCAGGGACAGGGATACGCAGTATTTT
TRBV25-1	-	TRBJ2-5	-	CASSRETQYF	TGTGCCAGCTCAAGAGAGACCCAGTACTTC
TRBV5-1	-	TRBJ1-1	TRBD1	CASSVAGTGNTEAFF	TGCGCCAGCAGCGTAGCCGGGACAGGGAACACTGAAGCTTTCTTT
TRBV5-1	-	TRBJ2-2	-	CASSSTGEGYTGELFF	TGCGCCAGCAGCTCGACAGGGGAGGGGTACACCGGGGAGCTGTTTTTT
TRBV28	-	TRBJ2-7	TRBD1	CAIHDPGTGSSYEQYF	TGTGCCATCCATGACCCCGGGACAGGGTCCTCCTACGAGCAGTACTTC
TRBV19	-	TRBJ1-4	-	CASSISQPGSEKLFF	TGTGCCAGTAGTATCAGCCAGCCAGGGAGTGAAAAACTGTTTTTT
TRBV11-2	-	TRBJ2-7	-	CASSLNPGSSYEQYF	TGTGCCAGCAGCTTAAACCCGGGCAGCAGCTACGAGCAGTACTTC
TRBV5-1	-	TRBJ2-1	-	CASSLTSPYYNEQFF	TGCGCCAGCAGCCTAACCTCCCCCTACTACAATGAGCAGTTCTTC